The 19 T cell receptor beta chains below come from one sample, sequenced in a study of cytomegalovirus exposure and HLA in healthy donors (dated by TCRdb to 2015 to 2018). Receptor libraries were prepared by the immunoSEQ multiplex PCR assay. For the multiplex PCR, a mixture combining 60 forward primers for TCR Vbeta segments and 13 reverse primers for TCR Jbeta segments was used. This immuneACCESS table, as held by TCRdb, lists in-frame sequences with V and J called but not all clones. Of the missing ones, under half trace to an unresolved V gene in checked studies; the others have no known cause. For this sample the table gives 150,000 to 200,000 clones, of which about four fifths were detected only once. The top ten clones comprise approximately 0.8% of the sample. Material: PBMCs. The receptors shown here come from a woman between 18 and 29 years old in good health and CMV-seronegative.

This clone occurred a few times. The chain uses TRBV10-3 and TRBJ2-4; the match to TRBD1 covers 8 bases. The CDR3 sequence is 18 residues long. The germline CDR1 and CDR2 sequences are ENHRY and SYGVKD. J lost 6 bases, V lost 0 bases, and 13 bases had no gene match. CDR3 bases: TGTGCCATCAGTGAGTCGATAAGGGTGGTCAGGGGGCCAAACATTCAGTACTTC. Its protein product is CAISESIRVVRGPNIQYF.

The chain links TRBV23-1 to TRBJ2-7; TRBD1 matches 7 bases. TRBV23-1 qualifies as an ORF whose function is uncertain. This CDR3 has 15 amino acids. The V and J ends lost 8 bases and 2 bases, in that order; junction bases with no gene match: 12. The chain's CDR3 is CASFPPGQGAYEQYF. The CDR3 bases are TGCGCCAGCTTCCCCCCAGGGCAGGGGGCCTACGAGCAGTACTTC.

V gene TRBV6-5 combines with J gene TRBJ1-1, with 9 bases aligning to TRBD1. Germline CDR1 is MNHEY and CDR2 is SVGAGI. V shed 4 bases, J shed 5 bases, and the junction held 2 bases outside the gene matches. The CDR3 consists of 13 residues. Written as DNA, the CDR3 is TGTGCCAGCAGTTTACAGGGGGCGACTGAAGCTTTCTTT. Its translation is CASSLQGATEAFF.

This chain connects TRBV5-1 to TRBJ2-7; D remains ambiguous. This CDR3 is 13 amino acids long. Looked up from germline, CDR1 is SGHRS and CDR2 is YFSETQ. Trimming took 4 bases from V and 3 from J, leaving 11 bases between them. The CDR3 coding sequence is TGCGCCAGCAGCCCCCACACCAACTACGAGCAGTACTTC. Translated, it gives CASSPHTNYEQYF. Filled out from reference TRBV5-1 and TRBJ2-7, the complete variable domain reads KAGVTQTPRYLIKTRGQQVTLSCSPISGHRSVSWYQQTPGQGLQFLFEYFSETQRNKGNFPGRFSGRQFSNSRSEMNVSTLELGDSALYLCASSPHTNYEQYFGPGTRLTVT.

CDR3 amino acids: CASRPTGDGNYEQYF. CDR3 nucleotide sequence: TGTGCCAGCAGGCCAACAGGGGACGGGAACTACGAGCAGTACTTC. The rearrangement links TRBV6-5 to TRBJ2-7, with 7 bases aligning to TRBD1. The CDR3 runs 15 residues. Unmatched junction bases numbered 11, after V lost 6 bases and J lost 3 bases. The germline CDR1 and CDR2 sequences are MNHEY and SVGAGI.

This clone was counted only a few times. The chain links TRBV6-4 to TRBJ2-1, with 12 bases lining up with TRBD2. There are 15 residues in the CDR3. The V gene end was trimmed by 3 bases and the J gene end by 6 bases; junction bases not matched to a gene: 3. The germline V gene has CDR1 MRHNA and CDR2 SNTAGT. The CDR3 coding sequence is TGTGCCAGCAGTGAGACTAGCGGGAGTCTCAATGAGCAGTTCTTC. Translating gives CASSETSGSLNEQFF.

The chain joins TRBV5-1 to TRBJ2-1; the match to TRBD2 covers 9 bases. With V trimmed by 0 bases and J by 6 bases, 7 bases remained unmatched. CDR1 is SGHRS and CDR2 is YFSETQ in the germline V gene. The CDR3 has 16 residues. CDR3 DNA sequence: TGCGCCAGCAGCTTGGAAGGCGGGAGGGCAACCAATGAGCAGTTCTTC. Residues: CASSLEGGRATNEQFF.

The V call is TRBV7-9, the J call TRBJ1-2; 7 nucleotides agree with TRBD1. With 4 bases clipped from V and 0 bases from J, the junction kept 5 bases outside the gene matches. Per the germline V gene, CDR1 is SEHNR and CDR2 is FQNEAQ (reference sequence). The CDR3 is 15 amino acids. CDR3 sequence: CASSSPTGTNYGYTF. The CDR3 DNA reads TGTGCCAGCAGCTCCCCGACAGGGACTAACTATGGCTACACCTTC. Full variable domain (outside the CDR3, taken from reference TRBV7-9 and TRBJ1-2): DTGVSQNPRHKITKRGQNVTFRCDPISEHNRLYWYRQTLGQGPEFLTYFQNEAQLEKSRLLSDRFSAERPKGSFSTLEIQRTEQGDSAMYLCASSSPTGTNYGYTFGSGTRLTVV.

The chain has TRBV6-1 and TRBJ2-7; D perhaps matches TRBD2 (5 bases). CDR1 is MNHNS and CDR2 is SASEGT in the germline V gene. Trimming stripped 4 bases from V and 6 bases from J, with 16 bases between. This CDR3 contains 14 residues. The CDR3 loop reads CASSGLIWVVEQYF. Here the CDR3 DNA reads TGTGCCAGCAGTGGACTAATTTGGGTGGTCGAGCAGTACTTC.

This clone came up a few times. This chain links TRBV28 with TRBJ1-1; D remains unclear. The germline gives CDR1 MDHEN, CDR2 SYDVKM. With 2 bases removed from V and 3 bases from J, the gap between germline ends came to 7 bases. The CDR3 extends over 13 amino acids. The CDR3 sequence is CASSLARYTEAFF. The CDR3, as DNA: TGTGCCAGCAGTTTAGCCAGGTACACTGAAGCTTTCTTT.

V and J are TRBV4-2 and TRBJ2-5; D perhaps matches TRBD1 (6 bases). The DNA end lines up better with TRBJ2-7; the J call may be wrong. The germline V gene encodes CDR1 LGHNA and CDR2 YNFKEQ. CDR3 length: 17 amino acids. CDR3: CASSQEAPLQGSYEQYF. The CDR3 DNA follows: TGTGCCAGCAGCCAAGAGGCCCCTTTACAGGGTTCCTACGAGCAGTACTTC.

The chain uses TRBV5-1 and TRBJ1-1; 10 bases match TRBD1. The CDR3 has 17 amino acids. Germline values: CDR1 SGHRS, CDR2 YFSETQ. Unmatched junction bases numbered 16, after V lost 5 bases and J lost 6 bases. This CDR3 reads CASRKEVAGTGVSEAFF. The CDR3 nucleotides are TGCGCCAGCAGAAAGGAGGTCGCCGGGACAGGGGTTTCTGAAGCTTTCTTT.

In its sample, this clone was seen once. The chain couples TRBV28 to TRBJ2-1; the D gene is possibly TRBD2 (5 bases). Germline CDR1 MDHEN, CDR2 SYDVKM. The CDR3 has 15 amino acids. With 3 bases removed from V and 4 bases from J, the gap between germline ends came to 13 bases. CDR3 in amino acids: CASSFSDGLYNEQFF. The CDR3 bases are TGTGCCAGCAGTTTCAGCGACGGACTTTACAATGAGCAGTTCTTC.

The table lists this clone with a few counts. This chain joins TRBV2 and TRBJ2-1; tentatively, D is TRBD2 (5 bases). Trimming took off 7 bases at V and 0 bases at J, with 13 bases between the two ends. Germline CDR1 and CDR2: SNHLY and FYNNEI. This CDR3 contains 15 residues. Written as DNA, the CDR3 is TGTGCCAGCACCCGCGAGCGGAGCTCCTACAATGAGCAGTTCTTC. It specifies CASTRERSSYNEQFF.

The CDR3 region is CATSRESGGYEKLFF. The DNA of the CDR3 is TGTGCCACCAGCAGAGAATCGGGAGGATATGAAAAACTGTTTTTT. The V and J genes are TRBV15 and TRBJ1-4; unclear D gene. Germline V gene data show CDR1 as LNHNV and CDR2 as YYDKDF (reference sequence). Trimming removed 0 bases from V and 6 bases from J, with 11 bases in between. This CDR3 is built from 15 residues.

The chain combines TRBV9 with TRBJ1-1; a possible D gene is TRBD1 (5 bases). V shed 0 bases and J shed 5 bases, with 11 bases lying between them. The CDR3 length is 14 residues. Germline loops: CDR1 SGDLS, CDR2 YYNGEE. The CDR3, as DNA: TGTGCCAGCAGCGTAGAGGGGCTCGGGACTGAAGCTTTCTTT. Translation: CASSVEGLGTEAFF.

The CDR3 loop reads CASSLTLQTSGTGDTQYF. Here the CDR3 DNA reads TGTGCCAGCAGCCTTACCCTCCAGACTAGCGGCACTGGAGATACGCAGTATTTT. The chain combines TRBV7-2 with TRBJ2-3; the match to TRBD2 covers 9 bases. The CDR3 extends over 18 amino acids. Germline V gene data show CDR1 as SGHTA and CDR2 as FQGNSA. V lost 5 bases, J lost 5 bases, and 17 bases stayed unmatched.

V and J are TRBV4-1 and TRBJ2-7; 8 nucleotides line up with TRBD1. Germline values: CDR1 MGHRA, CDR2 YSYEKL. Unmatched junction bases numbered 5, after V lost 1 base and J lost 6 bases. CDR3 size: 14 residues. The CDR3 reads CASSQGRGRLEQYF. CDR3 nucleotides: TGCGCCAGCAGCCAAGGCAGGGGGCGTCTCGAGCAGTACTTC.

This rearrangement joins TRBV2 to TRBJ1-5; 8 bases match TRBD1. This CDR3 is 14 amino acids long. Germline V gene data show CDR1 as SNHLY and CDR2 as FYNNEI. The ends lost 8 bases at V and 3 bases at J; junction bases unmatched: 6. DNA for the CDR3: TGTGCCAGCGCCGGGACAGGACTCAATCAGCCCCAGCATTTT. Translating gives CASAGTGLNQPQHF.